This T cell receptor beta chain appears in the sequencing data of a study of T cells in Graves' hyperthyroidism and ophthalmopathy (dated by TCRdb to the late 2010s). Turning to the overall study: Peripheral blood was collected at initial diagnosis, before any treatment. A discovery cohort of roughly 100 patients, approximately 44 with Graves' ophthalmopathy and under 60 with stable Graves' hyperthyroidism, was used to find distinguishing TCR V-J signatures. Whether ophthalmopathy could be predicted prospectively was tested in an independent validation cohort made up of roughly 19 hyperthyroidism patients plus 17 patients who later progressed to ophthalmopathy. The 100 or so discovery patients were randomly split 7:3 into training and test sets. In addition, the study compared T-cell repertoires in thyroid tissue and in blood from about 6 Graves' hyperthyroidism patients. Following sampling, methimazole starting at 30 mg daily was given to hyperthyroidism patients, and high-dose intravenous methylprednisolone was given to ophthalmopathy patients. The paper reports TCR Vbeta CDR3 sequencing of approximately 140 peripheral blood samples: 40 to 45 ophthalmopathy, about 75 hyperthyroidism and about 17 progressor patients.

The TCR beta CDR3 regions were amplified from the RNA transcripts. A first-round RT-PCR of the TCR CDR3 used the HTBI primer set with the Qiagen OneStep RT-PCR kit. The libraries were constructed in a second round of multiplex PCR and then size-selected and purified. Sequencing of the libraries was done on an Illumina HiSeq2000 using paired-end 100 bp reads. Per the authors' processing: SOAPnuke was used to process the raw data, throwing out any read that contained adapters or uncalled bases, had a mean Phred below 15, or lacked an exact constant-primer or identifier match. High-quality paired reads were merged with COPE v1.2.5, and unique nucleotide sequences were defined as clonotypes. Clonotypes were aligned to IMGT TRBV, TRBD and TRBJ reference segments using MiTCR v1.1. The analysis included only V-J combinations with a frequency above 0.0001, which together covered 99% to 99.2% of the repertoires. The TCS score was defined as F50 (clonal expansion) divided by E x V (chaos), with BLOSUM62-based TCRdist calculated between CDR3 peptides within each V-J. Welch's t-statistics and random forest reduced fewer than 600 V-J features to under 15, which were used in a naive Bayes classifier (R e1071). The public sequencing data were trimmed at Q25 with fastp and processed into clonotypes with MiXCR by TCRdb, which kept only in-frame beta chains. For every CDR3 protein sequence, its rows merge into one entry that carries the most common genes and DNA. These V and J calls derive from TCRdb rather than the authors' analysis. In all, the sample holds 350,000 or so distinct CDR3 sequences, and 15% to 20% of those were seen once. The ten biggest clones cover 15% of the sample.

For this clonotype: The antigen this receptor binds is unknown. Within one base of it there is no much larger clone, and no base qualities were kept.

V was cut back by 3 bases and J by 5 bases, leaving a gap of 14 bases between them. Measured from the cysteine to the phenylalanine, the CDR3 is 14 residues long. The entry retains the CDR3 DNA only, 42 bases that are in frame from base 1. Moderately to severely active disease, a Clinical Activity Score of at least 3, a NOSPECS grade of at least 4, and a duration under 3 months were present in ophthalmopathy patients. Patients with uncontrolled infections, other autoimmune diseases, pregnancy or lactation were excluded. Diagnoses were based on clinical symptoms, serum thyroxine and TRAb, thyroid ultrasound and orbital computed tomography. PBMCs were isolated from more than 8 ml of fresh peripheral blood by Ficoll-Paque density gradient centrifugation. Total RNA was extracted with Trizol reagent, and quality was checked on an Agilent 2100 Bioanalyzer. The full study reports these points: In validation, the model predicted progression to ophthalmopathy a median of 6.5 months before onset, with roughly 68% sensitivity and almost 75% specificity. Most expanded thyroid clonotypes (frequency above 0.001) were also found in blood, which suggests that blood repertoires may mirror thyroid immune responses. Ophthalmopathy was separated from stable hyperthyroidism by a 13 V-J signature model, with around 90% sensitivity and roughly 81% specificity obtained in cross-validation and 80%/75% obtained in testing. No statistical method was used to set the sample size in advance, and investigators knew the group allocation.

The source is a woman in her thirties or forties with Graves' ophthalmopathy. The chain uses TRBV12-3 or TRBV12-4 and TRBJ2-7, with the D gene call left open. Sample: blood. DNA sequence: TGTGCCAGCAGTTTGTCGGTGATCGGAAACGAGCAGTACTTC. Its coded protein is CASSLSVIGNEQYF.